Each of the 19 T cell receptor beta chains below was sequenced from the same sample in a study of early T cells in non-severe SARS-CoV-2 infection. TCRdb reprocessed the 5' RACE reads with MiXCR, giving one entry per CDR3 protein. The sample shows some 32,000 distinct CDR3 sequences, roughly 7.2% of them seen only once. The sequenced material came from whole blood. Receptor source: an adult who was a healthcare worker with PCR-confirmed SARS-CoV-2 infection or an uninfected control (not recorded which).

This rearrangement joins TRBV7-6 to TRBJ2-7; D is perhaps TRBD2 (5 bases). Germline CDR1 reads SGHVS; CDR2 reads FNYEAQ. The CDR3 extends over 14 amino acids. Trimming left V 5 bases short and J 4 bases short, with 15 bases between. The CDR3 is CASSVGGVFYEQYF. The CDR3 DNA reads TGTGCCAGCAGCGTTGGAGGAGTGTTTTACGAGCAGTACTTC.

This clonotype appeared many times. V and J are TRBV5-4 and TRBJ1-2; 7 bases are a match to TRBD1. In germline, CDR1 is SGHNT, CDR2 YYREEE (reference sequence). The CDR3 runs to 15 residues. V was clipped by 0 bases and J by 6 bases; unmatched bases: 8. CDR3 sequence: CASSLAKQGYHGYTF. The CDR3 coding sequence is TGTGCCAGCAGCTTGGCCAAACAGGGGTACCATGGCTACACCTTC.

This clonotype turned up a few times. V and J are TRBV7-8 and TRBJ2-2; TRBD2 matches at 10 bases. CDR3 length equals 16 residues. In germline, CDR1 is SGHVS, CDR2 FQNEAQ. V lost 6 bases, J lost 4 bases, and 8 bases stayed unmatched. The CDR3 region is CASSSLAGALTGELFF. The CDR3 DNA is TGTGCCAGCAGTTCCCTAGCGGGGGCCCTCACCGGGGAGCTGTTTTTT.

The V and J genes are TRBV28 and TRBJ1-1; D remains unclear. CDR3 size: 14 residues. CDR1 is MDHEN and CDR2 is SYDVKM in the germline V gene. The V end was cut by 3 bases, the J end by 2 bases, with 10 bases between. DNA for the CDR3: TGTGCCAGCAGTTTTGTGCCCCGTAACACTGAAGCTTTCTTT. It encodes CASSFVPRNTEAFF.

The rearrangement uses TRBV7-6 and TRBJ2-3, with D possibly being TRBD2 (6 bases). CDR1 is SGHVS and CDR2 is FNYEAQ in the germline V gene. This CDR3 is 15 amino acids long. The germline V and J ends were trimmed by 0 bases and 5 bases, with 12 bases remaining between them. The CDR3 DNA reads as TGTGCCAGCAGCTTAGCAGGAGGTAGCGGAGATACGCAGTATTTT. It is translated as CASSLAGGSGDTQYF.

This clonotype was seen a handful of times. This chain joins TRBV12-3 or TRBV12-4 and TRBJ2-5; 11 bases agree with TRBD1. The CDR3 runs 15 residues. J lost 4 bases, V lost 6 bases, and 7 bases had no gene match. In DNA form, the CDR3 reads TGTGCCAGCAGAACCGGGACAGGGGGAGGAGAGACCCAGTACTTC. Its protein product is CASRTGTGGGETQYF.

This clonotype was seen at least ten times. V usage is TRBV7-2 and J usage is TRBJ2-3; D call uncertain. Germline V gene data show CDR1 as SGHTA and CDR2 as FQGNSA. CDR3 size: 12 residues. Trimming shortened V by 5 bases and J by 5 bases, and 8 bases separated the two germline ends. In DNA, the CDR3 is TGTGCCAGCAGCCGCCTCCGAGATACGCAGTATTTT. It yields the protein CASSRLRDTQYF.

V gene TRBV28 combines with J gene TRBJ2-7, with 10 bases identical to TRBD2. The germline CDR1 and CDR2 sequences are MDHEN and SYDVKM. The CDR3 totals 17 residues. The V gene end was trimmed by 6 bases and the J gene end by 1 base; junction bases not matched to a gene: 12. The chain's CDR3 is CASSHASLAGASYEQYF. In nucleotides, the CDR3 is TGTGCCAGCAGCCACGCCTCTCTAGCGGGAGCGTCCTACGAGCAGTACTTC.

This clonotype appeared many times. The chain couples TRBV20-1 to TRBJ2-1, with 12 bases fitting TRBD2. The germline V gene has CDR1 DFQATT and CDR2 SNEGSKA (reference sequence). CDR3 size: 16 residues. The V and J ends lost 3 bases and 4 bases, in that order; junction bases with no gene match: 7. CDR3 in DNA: TGCAGTGCTAGGCCTTCCGGGACTAGCGGGTACAATGAGCAGTTCTTC. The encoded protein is CSARPSGTSGYNEQFF.

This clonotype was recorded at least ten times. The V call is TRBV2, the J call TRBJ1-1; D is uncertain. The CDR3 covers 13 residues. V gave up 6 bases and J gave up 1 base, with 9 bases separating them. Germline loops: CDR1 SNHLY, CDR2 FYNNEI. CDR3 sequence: CASRTTSNTEAFF. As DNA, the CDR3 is TGTGCCAGCAGGACTACATCGAACACTGAAGCTTTCTTT. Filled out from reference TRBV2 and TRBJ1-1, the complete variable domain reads EPEVTQTPSHQVTQMGQEVILRCVPISNHLYFYWYRQILGQKVEFLVSFYNNEISEKSEIFDDQFSVERPDGSNFTLKIRSTKLEDSAMYFCASRTTSNTEAFFGQGTRLTVV.

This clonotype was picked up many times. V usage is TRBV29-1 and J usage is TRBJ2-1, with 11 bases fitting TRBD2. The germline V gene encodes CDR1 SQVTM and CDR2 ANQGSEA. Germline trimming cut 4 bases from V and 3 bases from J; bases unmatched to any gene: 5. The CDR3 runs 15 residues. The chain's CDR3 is CSVGGLAGGYNEQFF. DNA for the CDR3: TGCAGCGTTGGAGGGCTAGCGGGGGGCTACAATGAGCAGTTCTTC.

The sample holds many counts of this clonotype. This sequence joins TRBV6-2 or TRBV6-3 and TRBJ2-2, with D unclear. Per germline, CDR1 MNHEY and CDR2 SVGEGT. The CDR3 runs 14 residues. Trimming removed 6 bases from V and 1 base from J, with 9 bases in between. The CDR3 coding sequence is TGTGCCAGCAGATTGGATTTGAACACCGGGGAGCTGTTTTTT. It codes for CASRLDLNTGELFF.

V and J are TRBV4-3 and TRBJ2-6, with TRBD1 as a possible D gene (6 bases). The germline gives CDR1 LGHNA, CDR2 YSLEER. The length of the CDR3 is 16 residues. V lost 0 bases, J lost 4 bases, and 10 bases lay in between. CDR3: CASSQDGGFGANVLTF. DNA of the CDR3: TGCGCCAGCAGCCAAGATGGGGGCTTCGGGGCCAACGTCCTGACTTTC.

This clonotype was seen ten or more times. The CDR3 region is CASSNSAGVIRDEQFF. DNA for the CDR3: TGTGCCAGCAGCAACTCAGCGGGAGTCATTAGGGATGAGCAGTTCTTC. The chain recombines TRBV5-4 with TRBJ2-1, with 8 bases lining up with TRBD2. The V segment lost 4 bases and the J segment 8 bases; nucleotides outside the gene matches: 14. Germline assignment: CDR1 SGHNT and CDR2 YYREEE (reference sequence). The CDR3 is 16 amino acids.

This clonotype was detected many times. CDR3 DNA: TGCAGTGCCGCGACAGGAGCCTACGAGCAGTACTTC. Amino acids: CSAATGAYEQYF. The chain links TRBV20-1 to TRBJ2-7; D possibly corresponds to TRBD1 (6 bases). Germline V gene data show CDR1 as DFQATT and CDR2 as SNEGSKA (reference sequence). This CDR3 comprises 12 residues. The V and J ends lost 6 bases and 2 bases respectively, with 11 bases between them.

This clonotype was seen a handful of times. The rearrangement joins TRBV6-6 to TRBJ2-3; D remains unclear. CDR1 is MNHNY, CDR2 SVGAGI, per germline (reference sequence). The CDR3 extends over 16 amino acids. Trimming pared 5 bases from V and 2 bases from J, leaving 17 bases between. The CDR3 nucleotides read TGTGCCAGCAGTCCAAGACGTGGGCGATACACAGATACGCAGTATTTT. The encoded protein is CASSPRRGRYTDTQYF.

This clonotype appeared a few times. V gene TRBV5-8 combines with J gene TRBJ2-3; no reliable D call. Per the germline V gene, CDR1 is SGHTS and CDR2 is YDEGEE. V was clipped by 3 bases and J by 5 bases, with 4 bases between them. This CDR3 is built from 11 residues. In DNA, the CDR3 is TGTGCCAGCAGCTCCGGAGATACGCAGTATTTT. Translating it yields CASSSGDTQYF.

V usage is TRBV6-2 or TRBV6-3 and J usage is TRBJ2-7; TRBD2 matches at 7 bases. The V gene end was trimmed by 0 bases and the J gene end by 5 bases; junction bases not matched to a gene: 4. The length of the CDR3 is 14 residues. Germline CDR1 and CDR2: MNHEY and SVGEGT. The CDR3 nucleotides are TGTGCCAGCAGTTACTCGGCTAGCGGTAACGAGCAGTACTTC. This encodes CASSYSASGNEQYF.

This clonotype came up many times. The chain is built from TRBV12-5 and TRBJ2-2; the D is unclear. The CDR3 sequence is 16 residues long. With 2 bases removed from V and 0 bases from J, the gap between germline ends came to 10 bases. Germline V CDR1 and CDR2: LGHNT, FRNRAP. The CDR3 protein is CASGLYYQTNTGELFF. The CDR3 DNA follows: TGTGCTAGTGGTTTGTACTACCAGACGAACACCGGGGAGCTGTTTTTT.